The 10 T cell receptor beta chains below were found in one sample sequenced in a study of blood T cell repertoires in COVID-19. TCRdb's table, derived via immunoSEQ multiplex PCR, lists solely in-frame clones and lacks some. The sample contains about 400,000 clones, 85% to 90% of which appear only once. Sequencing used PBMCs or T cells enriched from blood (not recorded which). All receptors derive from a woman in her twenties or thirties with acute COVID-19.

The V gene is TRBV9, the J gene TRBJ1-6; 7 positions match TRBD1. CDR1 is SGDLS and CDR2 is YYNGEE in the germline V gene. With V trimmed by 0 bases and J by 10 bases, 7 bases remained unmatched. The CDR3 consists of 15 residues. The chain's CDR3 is CASSVDKGARSPLHF. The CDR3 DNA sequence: TGTGCCAGCAGCGTAGATAAGGGGGCGAGATCACCCCTCCACTTT. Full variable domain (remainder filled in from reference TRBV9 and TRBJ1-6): DSGVTQTPKHLITATGQRVTLRCSPRSGDLSVYWYQQSLDQGLQFLIQYYNGEERAKGNILERFSAQQFPDLHSELNLSSLELGDSALYFCASSVDKGARSPLHFGNGTRLTVT.

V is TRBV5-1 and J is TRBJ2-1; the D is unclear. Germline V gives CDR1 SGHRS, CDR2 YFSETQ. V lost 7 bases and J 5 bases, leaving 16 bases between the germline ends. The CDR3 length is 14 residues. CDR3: CASSTRVSHNEQFF. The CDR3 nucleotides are TGCGCCAGCTCGACCCGGGTTTCCCACAATGAGCAGTTCTTC.

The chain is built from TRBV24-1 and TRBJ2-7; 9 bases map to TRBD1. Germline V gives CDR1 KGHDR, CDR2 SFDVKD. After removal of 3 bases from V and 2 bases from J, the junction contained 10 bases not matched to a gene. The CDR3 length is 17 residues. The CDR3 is CATSDKQGAFIAYEQYF. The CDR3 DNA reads TGTGCCACCAGTGATAAACAGGGGGCATTTATTGCCTACGAGCAGTACTTC.

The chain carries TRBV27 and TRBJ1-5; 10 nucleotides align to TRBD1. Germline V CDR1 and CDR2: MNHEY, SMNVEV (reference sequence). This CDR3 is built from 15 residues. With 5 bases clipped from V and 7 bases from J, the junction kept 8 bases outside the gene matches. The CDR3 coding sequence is TGTGCCAGCAGTCCATCATGGGACAGGGGCCAGCCCCAGCATTTT. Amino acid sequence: CASSPSWDRGQPQHF.

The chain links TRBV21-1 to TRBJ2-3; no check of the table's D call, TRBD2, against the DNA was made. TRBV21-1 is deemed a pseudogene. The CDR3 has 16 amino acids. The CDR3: CASSKRASGPTDTQYF. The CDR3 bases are TGTGCCAGCAGCAAAAGGGCTAGCGGGCCCACAGATACGCAGTATTTT.

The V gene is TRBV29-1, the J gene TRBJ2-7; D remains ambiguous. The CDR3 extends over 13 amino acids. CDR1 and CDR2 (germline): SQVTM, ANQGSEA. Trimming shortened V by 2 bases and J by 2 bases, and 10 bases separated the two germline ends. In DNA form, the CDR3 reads TGCAGCGTTGAATTTGGCAGTCCCTACGAGCAGTACTTC. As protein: CSVEFGSPYEQYF.

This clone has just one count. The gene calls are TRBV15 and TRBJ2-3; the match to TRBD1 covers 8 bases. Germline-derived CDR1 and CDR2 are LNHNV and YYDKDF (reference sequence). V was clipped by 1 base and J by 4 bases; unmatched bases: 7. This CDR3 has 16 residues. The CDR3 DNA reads TGTGCCACCAGCAGAGTCCAGGGGGCTGGCGCAGATACGCAGTATTTT. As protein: CATSRVQGAGADTQYF.

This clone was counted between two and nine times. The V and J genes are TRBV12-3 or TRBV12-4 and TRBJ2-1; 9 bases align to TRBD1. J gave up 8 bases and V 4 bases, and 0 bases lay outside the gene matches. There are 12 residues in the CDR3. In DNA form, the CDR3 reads TGTGCCAGCAGTTGGACAGGGGATGAGCAGTTCTTC. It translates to CASSWTGDEQFF.

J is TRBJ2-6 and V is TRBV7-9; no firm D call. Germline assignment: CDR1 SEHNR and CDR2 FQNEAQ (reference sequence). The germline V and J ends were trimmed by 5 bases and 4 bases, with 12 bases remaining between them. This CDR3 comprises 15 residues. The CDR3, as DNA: TGTGCCAGCAGCCGAGGATTATCCGGGGCCAACGTCCTGACTTTC. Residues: CASSRGLSGANVLTF. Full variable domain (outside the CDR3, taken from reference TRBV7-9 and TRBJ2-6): DTGVSQNPRHKITKRGQNVTFRCDPISEHNRLYWYRQTLGQGPEFLTYFQNEAQLEKSRLLSDRFSAERPKGSFSTLEIQRTEQGDSAMYLCASSRGLSGANVLTFGAGSRLTVL.

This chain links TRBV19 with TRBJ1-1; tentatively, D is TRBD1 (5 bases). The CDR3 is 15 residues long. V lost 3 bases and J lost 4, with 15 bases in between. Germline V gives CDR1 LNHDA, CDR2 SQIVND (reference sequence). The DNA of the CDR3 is TGTGCCAGTAGTATTTGGGGGGGTGTTCGCACTGAAGCTTTCTTT. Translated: CASSIWGGVRTEAFF. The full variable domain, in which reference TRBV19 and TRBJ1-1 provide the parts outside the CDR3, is DGGITQSPKYLFRKEGQNVTLSCEQNLNHDAMYWYRQDPGQGLRLIYYSQIVNDFQKGDIAEGYSVSREKKESFPLTVTSAQKNPTAFYLCASSIWGGVRTEAFFGQGTRLTVV.